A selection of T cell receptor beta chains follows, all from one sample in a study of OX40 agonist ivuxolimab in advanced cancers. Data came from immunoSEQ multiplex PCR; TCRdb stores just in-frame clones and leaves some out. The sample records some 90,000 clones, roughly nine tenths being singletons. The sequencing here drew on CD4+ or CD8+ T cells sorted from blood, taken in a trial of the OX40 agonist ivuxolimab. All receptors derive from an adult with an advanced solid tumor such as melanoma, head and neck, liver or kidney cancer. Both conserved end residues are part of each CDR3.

CAIRPGTVSSYEQYF | TRBJ2-7 | TRBV10-3
CATSREGQNYEQYF | TRBJ2-7 | TRBV15
CSVGTPEAFF | TRBJ1-1 | TRBV29-1
CASTRGATGELFF | TRBJ2-2 | TRBV28
CASSLAGEDTQYF | TRBJ2-3 | TRBV5-1
CASSLRCRLPGNQPQHF | TRBJ1-5 | TRBV7-3
CASSYGHNEQFF | TRBJ2-1 | TRBV6-5
CASSTTAANTGELFF | TRBJ2-2 | TRBV7-8
CASSLRANEKLFF | TRBJ1-4 | TRBV5-6
CASSPDGNYGYTF | TRBJ1-2 | TRBV7-9
CASSLEAGGYGEQYF | TRBJ2-7 | TRBV7-2
CASSQDRDTAATDTQYF | TRBJ2-3 | TRBV4-1
CAIKNPGQARYEQYF | TRBJ2-7 | TRBV27
CASSQDGLAGGREQYF | TRBJ2-7 | TRBV4-2
CASSQEGGGGEAFF | TRBJ1-1 | TRBV4-3
CASSGLYREKLFF | TRBJ1-4 | TRBV19
CASSPPVGQGVYEQYF | TRBJ2-7 | TRBV18
CASSQASGQGEQFF | TRBJ2-1 | TRBV4-1
CASSTRQGNIQYF | TRBJ2-4 | TRBV2
CASSLGYEQYF | TRBJ2-7 | TRBV28
CASSLGQGTHEQYF | TRBJ2-7 | TRBV5-1
CATQPGTGAYEQYF | TRBJ2-7 | TRBV11-3
CATSRDFAGKEQYF | TRBJ2-7 | TRBV15
CASSPSLLAGVRNEQFF | TRBJ2-1 | TRBV18
CASSFTQVNTEAFF | TRBJ1-1 | TRBV6-6
CASSHRTGELFF | TRBJ2-2 | TRBV4-1
CASSRTGGIEKLFF | TRBJ1-4 | TRBV2
CASKDRQNTEAFF | TRBJ1-1 | TRBV2
CASSRTSGSSYEQYF | TRBJ2-7 | TRBV6-1
CASSIGMARNIQYF | TRBJ2-4 | TRBV19
CASSPRLAGDLAGELFF | TRBJ2-2 | TRBV18
CASRGSQGSSYEQYF | TRBJ2-7 | TRBV28
CASSPYLRGEQFF | TRBJ2-1 | TRBV7-2
CASSFRGPQMEQYF | TRBJ2-7 | TRBV5-6
CASAKGWDSPLHF | TRBJ1-6 | TRBV19
CATSGIANTGELFF | TRBJ2-2 | TRBV2
CASSLDGYGYTF | TRBJ1-2 | TRBV7-9
CASSPTSATNEKLFF | TRBJ1-4 | TRBV19